These 18 T cell receptor beta chains came from one sample sequenced in a study of blood T cell repertoires in COVID-19. TCRdb keeps only in-frame clones here, not all; method: immunoSEQ multiplex PCR. Of roughly 250,000 clones listed, approximately 83% are singletons. Sequencing used PBMCs or T cells enriched from blood (not recorded which). These receptors were taken from a woman aged 25 to 45 who had recovered from COVID-19.

This chain links TRBV28 with TRBJ2-5, with D maybe TRBD2 (5 bases). CDR3 length: 11 amino acids. Between the trimmed V and J ends, which lost 7 bases and 5 bases, there was a span of 8 bases. Germline CDR1 is MDHEN and CDR2 is SYDVKM. The CDR3 loop is CASTDLETQYF. Written as DNA, the CDR3 is TGTGCCAGCACGGACTTGGAGACCCAGTACTTC. Combining the CDR3 with reference TRBV28 and TRBJ2-5 gives the whole variable domain DVKVTQSSRYLVKRTGEKVFLECVQDMDHENMFWYRQDPGLGLRLIYFSYDVKMKEKGDIPEGYSVSREKKERFSLILESASTNQTSMYLCASTDLETQYFGPGTRLLVL.

The chain joins TRBV6-2 or TRBV6-3 to TRBJ1-2, with a tentative D call TRBD1 (5 bases). With 2 bases removed from V and 1 base from J, the gap between germline ends came to 20 bases. Germline CDR1 is MNHEY and CDR2 is SVGEGT. CDR3 size: 18 residues. The CDR3 loop is CASSYGQGSHGFNYGYTF. The CDR3, as DNA: TGTGCCAGCAGTTACGGGCAGGGTTCCCACGGATTTAACTATGGCTACACCTTC.

The chain couples TRBV7-9 to TRBJ2-1; TRBD2 matches at 11 bases. Germline CDR1 SEHNR, CDR2 FQNEAQ (reference sequence). The CDR3 extends over 15 amino acids. Trimming at V came to 5 bases and at J to 2 bases, leaving 2 bases not matched to a gene. The CDR3 nucleotides are TGTGCCAGCAGCCAACTAGCGGGAGCCTACAATGAGCAGTTCTTC. Encoded protein: CASSQLAGAYNEQFF.

V gene TRBV14 combines with J gene TRBJ2-7; 10 bases match TRBD1. The CDR3 has 18 amino acids. V lost 3 bases to trimming and J lost 1 base; unmatched junction nucleotides: 12. Germline V lookup: CDR1 SGHDN, CDR2 FVKESK. The CDR3: CASSQIPGQGKGSYEQYF. The CDR3 nucleotides read TGTGCCAGCAGCCAGATTCCGGGACAGGGGAAGGGGTCCTACGAGCAGTACTTC.

J is TRBJ1-1 and V is TRBV10-3; tentatively, D is TRBD1 (5 bases). This CDR3 spans 14 amino acids. V was trimmed by 5 bases and J by 2 bases, leaving 12 bases between them. Germline values: CDR1 ENHRY, CDR2 SYGVKD. The CDR3 region is CAISPFDSNTEAFF. The CDR3 DNA sequence: TGTGCCATCAGTCCTTTTGACAGTAACACTGAAGCTTTCTTT.

The J gene is TRBJ2-7, the V gene TRBV10-3; 14 bases align to TRBD2. After removal of 10 bases from V and 9 bases from J, the junction contained 8 bases not matched to a gene. Per germline, CDR1 ENHRY and CDR2 SYGVKD. This CDR3 contains 13 residues. The CDR3 DNA sequence: TGTGCCACCGGGACTAGCGGGAGTTTTGGGCAGTACTTC. This translates into CATGTSGSFGQYF.

The J gene is TRBJ1-2, the V gene TRBV28; 11 bases map to TRBD1. V lost 5 bases, J lost 7 bases, and 9 bases stayed unmatched. This CDR3 is built from 15 residues. Germline V CDR1 and CDR2: MDHEN, SYDVKM. For the CDR3, the DNA is TGTGCCAGCAGTCCCGAGGGACAGGGGGTGAGTGGCTACACCTTC. This sequence encodes CASSPEGQGVSGYTF.

The V gene is TRBV9, the J gene TRBJ1-2; possible D gene TRBD1, 5 bases. The V gene lost 3 bases and the J gene lost 1 base, with 16 bases spanning the gap. The CDR3 contains 16 residues. Germline V gene lookup returns CDR1 SGDLS and CDR2 YYNGEE. CDR3: CASSGTGGRVNYGYTF. The CDR3 coding sequence is TGTGCCAGCAGCGGAACCGGCGGCAGGGTTAACTATGGCTACACCTTC.

The chain has TRBV2 and TRBJ2-2; possibly TRBD1 for D (5 bases). Trimming took 10 bases from V and 4 from J, leaving 16 bases between them. This CDR3 is 14 amino acids long. Germline lookup yields CDR1 SNHLY and CDR2 FYNNEI. CDR3 amino acids: CANVRGSSTGELFF. The CDR3 coding sequence is TGTGCCAATGTAAGGGGCAGCTCCACCGGGGAGCTGTTTTTT.

This chain connects TRBV6-5 to TRBJ2-2; 9 nucleotides line up with TRBD2. V was pared by 11 bases and J by 2 bases, with 6 bases of the junction left unmatched. The germline gives CDR1 MNHEY, CDR2 SVGAGI. This CDR3 has 14 amino acids. DNA for the CDR3: TGTGCCGCGCGAGCGGGGGGAAACACCGGGGAGCTGTTTTTT. This gives the protein CAARAGGNTGELFF.

The V call is TRBV7-3, the J call TRBJ2-1; D is perhaps TRBD2 (5 bases). The CDR3 totals 16 residues. V lost 5 bases and J lost 0, with 14 bases in between. Germline-derived CDR1 and CDR2 are SGHTA and FQGTGA. The CDR3 DNA is TGTGCCAGCAGCCCCCGGAGCGGAAACTCCTACAATGAGCAGTTCTTC. Its translation is CASSPRSGNSYNEQFF.

CDR3 coding DNA: TGTGCCAGCAGTAAACCCGGGACAGGGGTGGTCGGGGAGCTGTTTTTT. It yields the protein CASSKPGTGVVGELFF. The chain uses TRBV6-6 and TRBJ2-2; 10 bases map to TRBD1. Germline-derived CDR1 and CDR2 are MNHNY and SVGAGI (reference sequence). With V trimmed by 5 bases and J by 7 bases, 10 bases remained unmatched. The CDR3 length is 16 residues.

The count of this clone is one. The rearrangement uses TRBV11-2 and TRBJ2-7, with a tentative D call TRBD1 (7 bases). The CDR3 contains 13 residues. Trimming removed 4 bases from V and 6 bases from J, with 13 bases in between. Per the germline V gene, CDR1 is SGHAT and CDR2 is FQNNGV. The CDR3 region has the DNA TGTGCCAGCAGCTCCCACAGGGGAGGCGAGCAGTACTTC. This gives the protein CASSSHRGGEQYF.

This rearrangement joins TRBV28 to TRBJ2-7; possible D gene TRBD2, 6 bases. CDR1 is MDHEN and CDR2 is SYDVKM in the germline V gene. The CDR3 consists of 11 residues. The ends were cut back, 11 bases at V and 4 bases at J, with 12 bases in the middle. The chain's CDR3 is CASTRGYEQYF. The DNA of the CDR3 is TGTGCCTCAACCCGGGGGTACGAGCAGTACTTC.

This sequence joins TRBV5-6 and TRBJ2-3; 12 bases map to TRBD2. The CDR3 loop spans 17 amino acids. Trimming removed 4 bases from V and 5 bases from J; junction bases left unmatched: 11. Per germline, CDR1 SGHDT and CDR2 YYEEEE. The CDR3 region has the DNA TGTGCCAGCAGCCTCCTCTCTAGCGGGGGGGCCGTAGATACGCAGTATTTT. It codes for CASSLLSSGGAVDTQYF.

The rearrangement links TRBV27 to TRBJ1-5; D uncertain. CDR1 is MNHEY and CDR2 is SMNVEV in the germline V gene (reference sequence). This CDR3 is built from 13 residues. Trimming shortened V by 7 bases and J by 4 bases, and 11 bases separated the two germline ends. CDR3 coding DNA: TGTGCCAGCAAGAGGAGGGAGAATCAGCCCCAGCATTTT. It translates to CASKRRENQPQHF.

This rearrangement joins TRBV29-1 to TRBJ1-4; TRBD1 agrees at 9 bases. The CDR3 extends over 15 amino acids. The junction had 10 bases not matched to a gene; V was cut back by 4 bases and J by 7 bases. Per the germline V gene, CDR1 is SQVTM and CDR2 is ANQGSEA. DNA for the CDR3: TGCAGCGTTGGCCCTACAGGGGGCGGGGGTGAAAAACTGTTTTTT. Residues: CSVGPTGGGGEKLFF.

This clone came up a few times. V usage is TRBV4-1 and J usage is TRBJ2-7, with TRBD2 matching over 11 bases. Looked up from germline, CDR1 is MGHRA and CDR2 is YSYEKL. The CDR3 sequence is 16 residues long. Losses at the gene ends were 3 bases for V and 1 base for J; bases not matched to a gene: 5. The CDR3 DNA reads TGCGCCAGCAGCCAGGAGGGACTAGCGGATTCCTACGAGCAGTACTTC. Translated, it gives CASSQEGLADSYEQYF.